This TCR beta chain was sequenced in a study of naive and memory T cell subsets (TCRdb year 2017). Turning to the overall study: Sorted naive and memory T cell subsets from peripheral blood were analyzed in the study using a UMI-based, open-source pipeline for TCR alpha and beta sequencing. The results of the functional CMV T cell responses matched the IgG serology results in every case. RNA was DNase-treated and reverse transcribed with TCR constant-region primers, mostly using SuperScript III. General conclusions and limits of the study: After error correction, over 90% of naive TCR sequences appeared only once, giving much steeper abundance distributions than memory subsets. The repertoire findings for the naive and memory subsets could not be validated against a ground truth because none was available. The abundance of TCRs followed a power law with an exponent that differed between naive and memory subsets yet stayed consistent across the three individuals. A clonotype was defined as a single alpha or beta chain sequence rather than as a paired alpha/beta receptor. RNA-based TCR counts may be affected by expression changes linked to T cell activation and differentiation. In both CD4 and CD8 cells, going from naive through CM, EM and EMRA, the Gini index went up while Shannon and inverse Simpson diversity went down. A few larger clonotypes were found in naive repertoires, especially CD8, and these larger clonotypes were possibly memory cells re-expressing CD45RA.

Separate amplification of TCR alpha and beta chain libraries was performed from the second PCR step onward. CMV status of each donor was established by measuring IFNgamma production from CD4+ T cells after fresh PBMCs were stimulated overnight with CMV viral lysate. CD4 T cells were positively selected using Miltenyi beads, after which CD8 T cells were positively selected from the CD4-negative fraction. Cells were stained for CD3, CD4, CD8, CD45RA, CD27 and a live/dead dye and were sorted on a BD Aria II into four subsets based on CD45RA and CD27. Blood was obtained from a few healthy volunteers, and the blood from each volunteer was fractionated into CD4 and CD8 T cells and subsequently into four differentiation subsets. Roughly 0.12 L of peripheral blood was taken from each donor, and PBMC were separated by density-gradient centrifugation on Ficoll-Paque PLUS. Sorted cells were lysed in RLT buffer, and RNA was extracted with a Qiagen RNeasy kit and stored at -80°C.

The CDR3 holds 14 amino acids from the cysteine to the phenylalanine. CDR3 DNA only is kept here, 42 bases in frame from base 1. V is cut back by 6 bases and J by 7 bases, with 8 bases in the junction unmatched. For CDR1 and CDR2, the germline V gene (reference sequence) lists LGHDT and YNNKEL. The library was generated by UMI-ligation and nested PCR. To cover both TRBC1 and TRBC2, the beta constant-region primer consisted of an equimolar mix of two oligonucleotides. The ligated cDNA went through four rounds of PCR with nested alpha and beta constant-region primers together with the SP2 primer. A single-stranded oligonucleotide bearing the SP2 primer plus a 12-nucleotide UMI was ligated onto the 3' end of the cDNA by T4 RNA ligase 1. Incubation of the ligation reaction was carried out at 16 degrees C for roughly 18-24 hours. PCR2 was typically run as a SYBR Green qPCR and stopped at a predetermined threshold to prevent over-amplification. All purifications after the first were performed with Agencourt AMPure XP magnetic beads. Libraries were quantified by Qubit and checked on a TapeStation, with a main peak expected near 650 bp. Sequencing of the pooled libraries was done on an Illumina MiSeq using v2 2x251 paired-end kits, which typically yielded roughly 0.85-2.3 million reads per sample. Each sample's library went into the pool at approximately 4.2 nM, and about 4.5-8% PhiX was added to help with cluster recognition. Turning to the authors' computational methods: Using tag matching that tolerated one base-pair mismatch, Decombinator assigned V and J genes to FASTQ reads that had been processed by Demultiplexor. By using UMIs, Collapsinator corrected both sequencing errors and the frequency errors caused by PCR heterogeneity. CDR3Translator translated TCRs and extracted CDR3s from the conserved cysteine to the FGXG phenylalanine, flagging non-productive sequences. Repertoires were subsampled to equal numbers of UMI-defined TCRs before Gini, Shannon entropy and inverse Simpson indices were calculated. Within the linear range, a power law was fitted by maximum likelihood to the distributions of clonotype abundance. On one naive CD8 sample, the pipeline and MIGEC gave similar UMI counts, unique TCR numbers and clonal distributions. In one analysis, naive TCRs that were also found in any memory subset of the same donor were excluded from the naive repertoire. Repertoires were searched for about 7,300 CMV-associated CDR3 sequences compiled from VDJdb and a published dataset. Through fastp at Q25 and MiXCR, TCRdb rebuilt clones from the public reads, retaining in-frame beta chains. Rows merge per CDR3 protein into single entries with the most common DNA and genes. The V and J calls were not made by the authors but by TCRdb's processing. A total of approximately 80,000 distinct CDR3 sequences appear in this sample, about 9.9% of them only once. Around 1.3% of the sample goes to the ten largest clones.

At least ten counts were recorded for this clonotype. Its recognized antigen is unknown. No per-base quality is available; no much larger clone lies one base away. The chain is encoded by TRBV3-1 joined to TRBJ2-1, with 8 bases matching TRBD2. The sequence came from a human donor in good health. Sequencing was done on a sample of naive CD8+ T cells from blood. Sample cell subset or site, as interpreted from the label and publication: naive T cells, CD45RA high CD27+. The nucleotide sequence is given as TGTGCCAGCAGTCCTACTAGCGGAGCAAATGAGCAGTTCTTC. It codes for CASSPTSGANEQFF.